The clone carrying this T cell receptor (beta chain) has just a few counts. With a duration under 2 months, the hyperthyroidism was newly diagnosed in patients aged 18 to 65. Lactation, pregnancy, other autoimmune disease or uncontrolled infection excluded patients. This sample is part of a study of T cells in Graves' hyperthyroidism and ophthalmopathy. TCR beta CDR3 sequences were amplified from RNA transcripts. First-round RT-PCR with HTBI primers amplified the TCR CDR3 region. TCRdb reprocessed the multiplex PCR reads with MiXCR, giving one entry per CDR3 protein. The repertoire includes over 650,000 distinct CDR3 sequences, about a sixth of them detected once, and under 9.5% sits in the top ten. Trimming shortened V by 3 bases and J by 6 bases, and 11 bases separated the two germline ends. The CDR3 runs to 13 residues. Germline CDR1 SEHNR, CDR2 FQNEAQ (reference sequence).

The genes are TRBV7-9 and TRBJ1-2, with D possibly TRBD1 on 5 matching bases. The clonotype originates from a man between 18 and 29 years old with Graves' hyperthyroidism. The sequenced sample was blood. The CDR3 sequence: CASSLFRVHGYTF. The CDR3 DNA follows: TGTGCCAGCAGCTTGTTCAGGGTCCATGGCTACACCTTC.